A selection of T cell receptor beta chains follows, all from one sample in a study of blood T cells in healthy people across ages. TCRdb independently ran MiXCR on the 5' RACE reads; one entry per CDR3 protein. This sample yields roughly 1.6 million distinct CDR3 sequences, of which almost 35% are seen a single time; 10% to 12% belongs to the top ten. Sequenced: blood. These receptors originate from a woman in her 30s in good health. CDR3s include the opening cysteine and the closing phenylalanine or tryptophan. D genes are given only for firm matches. Clone size is shown for a subset of rows, as once, few, many or a class of expanded clone.

V gene	J gene	D gene	clone size	CDR3 protein	CDR3 DNA
TRBV6-1	TRBJ2-5	.	.	CASSEEGGEETQYF	TGTGCCAGCAGTGAAGAGGGCGGTGAAGAGACCCAGTACTTC
TRBV6-1	TRBJ1-2	.	.	CASSFAYGYTF	TGTGCCAGCAGCTTTGCCTATGGCTACACCTTC
TRBV6-6	TRBJ2-7	.	few	CASMIGVGSYEQYF	TGTGCCAGCATGATTGGGGTAGGGTCCTACGAGCAGTACTTC
TRBV12-3/TRBV12-4	TRBJ1-4	TRBD1	.	CASRPLGQDGQTNEKLFF	TGTGCCAGCAGGCCCTTGGGACAGGACGGTCAAACTAATGAAAAGCTGTTTTTT
TRBV6-5	TRBJ2-7	.	few	CASSYSWFAGSLSSYEQYF	TGTGCCAGCAGTTACTCGTGGTTCGCGGGGTCCCTCTCCTCTTACGAGCAGTACTTC
TRBV4-1	TRBJ1-2	.	.	CASSQEPVSGYTF	TGCGCCAGCAGCCAAGAACCGGTGAGTGGCTACACCTTC
TRBV10-1	TRBJ2-3	.	.	CASSESGGTTDTQYF	TGCGCCAGCAGTGAGTCGGGGGGAACCACAGATACGCAGTATTTT
TRBV10-1	TRBJ2-1	TRBD1	few	CASSQGTANNEQFF	TGCGCCAGCAGCCAAGGGACAGCTAACAATGAGCAGTTCTTC
TRBV3-1	TRBJ1-1	.	few	CASSQEVRVLGTEAFF	TGTGCCAGCAGCCAAGAGGTGAGGGTCTTAGGCACTGAAGCTTTCTTT
TRBV7-9	TRBJ1-2	.	many	CASRSDLYGYTF	TGTGCCAGCAGGTCGGACCTCTATGGCTACACCTTC
TRBV13	TRBJ2-7	.	.	CASSLAVSPHEQYF	TGTGCCAGCAGCTTAGCCGTTTCACCCCACGAGCAGTACTTC
TRBV12-3/TRBV12-4	TRBJ2-7	.	many	CASSLNRDSSYEQYF	TGTGCCAGCAGTTTGAACAGGGATAGCTCCTACGAGCAGTACTTC
TRBV27	TRBJ2-1	.	.	CASSLTGTKNEQFF	TGTGCCAGCAGTTTAACTGGGACCAAGAATGAGCAGTTCTTC
TRBV9	TRBJ2-3	TRBD2	once	CASSAHGGLADLLYF	TGTGCCAGCAGCGCCCATGGGGGACTAGCGGATTTACTGTATTTT
TRBV27	TRBJ2-3	TRBD2	.	CASGTLGLAEDTQYF	TGTGCCAGCGGGACCCTAGGACTAGCAGAAGATACGCAGTATTTT
TRBV6-1	TRBJ2-5	TRBD2	many	CASSEFPTLAGEETQYF	TGTGCCAGCAGTGAATTCCCGACACTAGCGGGGGAGGAGACCCAGTACTTC
TRBV2	TRBJ2-3	TRBD2	.	CASSLALAGTSTDTQYF	TGTGCCAGCAGTTTGGCCCTAGCGGGGACTAGCACAGATACGCAGTATTTT
TRBV28	TRBJ1-6	.	.	CASSSLLPWRGSPLHF	TGTGCCAGCAGTTCCTTACTCCCCTGGAGGGGCTCACCCCTCCACTTT
TRBV7-9	TRBJ1-2	.	.	CASSLEMGRGYTF	TGTGCCAGCAGCTTAGAAATGGGGCGCGGCTACACCTTC
TRBV4-1	TRBJ1-5	.	.	CASNQGTNQPQHF	TGCGCCAGCAACCAAGGGACCAATCAGCCCCAGCATTTT
TRBV4-2	TRBJ1-1	.	many	CASSQDEGRETEAFF	TGTGCCAGCAGCCAAGACGAAGGGAGAGAGACTGAAGCTTTCTTT
TRBV4-1	TRBJ2-5	TRBD2	few	CASSQRTSRETQYF	TGCGCCAGCAGCCAGCGGACTAGCAGAGAGACCCAGTACTTC
TRBV4-1	TRBJ2-6	TRBD1	many	CASSWTGAGANVLTF	TGCGCCAGCAGCTGGACAGGTGCTGGGGCCAACGTCCTGACTTTC
TRBV28	TRBJ2-5	.	.	CASSLYFVRGGETQYF	TGTGCCAGCAGTTTATATTTTGTGAGAGGCGGAGAGACCCAGTACTTC
TRBV28	TRBJ2-7	.	.	CASRSKRTYEQYF	TGTGCCAGCAGGTCGAAGCGAACGTACGAGCAGTACTTC
TRBV7-9	TRBJ2-3	TRBD2	.	CASSSDRLAGGVSADTQYF	TGTGCCAGCAGCTCCGACAGACTAGCGGGGGGTGTTAGCGCAGATACGCAGTATTTT
TRBV7-2	TRBJ2-7	.	few	CASSMTSSYEQYF	TGTGCCAGCAGCATGACTAGCTCCTACGAGCAGTACTTC
TRBV12-3/TRBV12-4	TRBJ2-5	.	many	CASGNTETQYF	TGTGCCAGCGGTAATACTGAGACCCAGTACTTC
TRBV7-2	TRBJ2-1	.	few	CASSFRSGLYDEQFF	TGTGCCAGCAGCTTTCGGAGCGGGCTCTACGATGAGCAGTTCTTC
TRBV20-1	TRBJ1-1	.	.	CSARSWYTEAFF	TGCAGTGCCAGGTCGTGGTACACTGAAGCTTTCTTT
TRBV7-9	TRBJ2-7	.	.	CASNLGHAYEQYF	TGTGCCAGCAACTTAGGACATGCCTACGAGCAGTACTTC
TRBV5-5	TRBJ1-2	TRBD1	.	CASSASTGGDNYGYTF	TGTGCCAGCAGCGCCTCGACAGGGGGCGATAACTATGGCTACACCTTC
TRBV20-1	TRBJ1-2	.	.	CSARDRRFGSRYTF	TGCAGTGCTAGAGATCGACGGTTCGGGTCTCGCTACACCTTC
TRBV9	TRBJ2-1	TRBD2	many	CASSAMTSGGRGEQFF	TGTGCCAGCAGCGCCATGACTAGCGGGGGGCGGGGTGAGCAGTTCTTC
TRBV28	TRBJ2-3	TRBD1	.	CASSFFDRGSQETQYF	TGTGCCAGCAGTTTCTTCGACAGGGGGTCTCAAGAGACCCAGTATTTT
TRBV2	TRBJ1-2	.	few	CASSEWVLYGYTF	TGTGCCAGCAGTGAATGGGTCCTATATGGCTACACCTTC
TRBV27	TRBJ1-5	TRBD1	.	CASSFHGQGRVSNQPQHF	TGTGCCAGCAGTTTCCATGGACAGGGGCGGGTTAGCAATCAGCCCCAGCATTTT
TRBV30	TRBJ2-1	TRBD1	.	CAWSVGQPQLFF	TGTGCCTGGAGTGTGGGACAGCCCCAATTGTTCTTC
TRBV7-4	TRBJ2-1	.	many	CASSFRGSYNEQFF	TGTGCCAGCAGCTTTAGGGGTTCCTACAATGAGCAGTTCTTC
TRBV5-1	TRBJ2-1	TRBD1	.	CASTRTGANYNEQFF	TGCGCCAGCACCCGGACAGGGGCGAACTACAATGAGCAGTTCTTC
TRBV2	TRBJ2-1	.	few	CASSDDGTQGNEQFF	TGTGCCAGCAGCGATGACGGGACTCAGGGCAATGAGCAGTTCTTC
TRBV6-1	TRBJ1-2	.	.	CASSEKGAGIYGYTF	TGTGCCAGCAGTGAAAAAGGAGCTGGGATCTATGGCTACACCTTC
TRBV12-3/TRBV12-4	TRBJ2-1	TRBD2	.	CASKTTSGGRLEQFF	TGTGCCAGCAAGACGACTAGCGGGGGGCGACTAGAGCAGTTCTTC
TRBV30	TRBJ1-4	.	.	CAWSVRRDEKLFF	TGTGCCTGGAGTGTGCGTAGGGACGAAAAACTGTTTTTT
TRBV10-3	TRBJ1-2	.	.	CAIRGRRDYGYTF	TGTGCCATCAGAGGGCGACGCGACTATGGCTACACCTTC
TRBV11-2	TRBJ1-2	.	.	CASSLGVIGQSGYTF	TGTGCCAGCAGCTTGGGCGTAATCGGACAGTCTGGCTACACCTTC
TRBV7-3	TRBJ1-1	.	.	CASSPKGGLATEAFF	TGTGCCAGCAGCCCAAAGGGGGGGCTGGCCACTGAAGCTTTCTTT
TRBV11-2	TRBJ1-1	.	.	CASSRSSTEAFF	TGTGCCAGCAGCCGCAGTAGCACTGAAGCTTTCTTT
TRBV6-1	TRBJ2-3	.	few	CASRDRFTSTDTQYF	TGTGCCAGCAGGGACAGATTTACTAGCACAGATACGCAGTATTTT
TRBV7-2	TRBJ2-5	.	many	CASSLALQGRETQYF	TGTGCCAGCAGCTTAGCGCTACAGGGTCGAGAGACCCAGTACTTC
TRBV20-1	TRBJ2-7	.	.	CRAGTDSYEQYF	TGCAGGGCCGGGACCGACTCCTACGAGCAGTACTTC
TRBV20-1	TRBJ2-7	.	.	CSALPTVYEQYF	TGCAGTGCTCTCCCCACAGTCTACGAGCAGTACTTC
TRBV3-1	TRBJ1-1	.	.	CASSHGAVNTEAFF	TGTGCCAGCAGCCACGGGGCCGTGAACACTGAAGCTTTCTTT
TRBV7-9	TRBJ1-2	.	once	CASRREDFGYTF	TGTGCCAGCAGGAGAGAGGACTTTGGCTACACCTTC
TRBV28	TRBJ2-3	.	few	CASSLAPQGDTQYF	TGTGCCAGCAGTTTAGCCCCGCAGGGAGATACGCAGTATTTT